What follows is one TCR beta chain and its context. Here immunoSEQ multiplex PCR was the method, and the copy in TCRdb shows in-frame clones only, minus some. The sample lists about 290,000 clones, around 86% seen once, with about 1.7% in the top ten. The sample belongs to a study of blood T cell repertoires in COVID-19. Study-wide background: Collection of acute and convalescent COVID-19 samples took place in the United States, Italy and Spain.

This CDR3 is built from 14 residues. Unmatched junction bases numbered 2, after V lost 0 bases and J lost 5 bases. Per germline, CDR1 SGHRS and CDR2 YFSETQ. Cohort 3 recovered donors had two negative PCRs, clearance, or symptom resolution. The V gene is TRBV5-1, the J gene TRBJ1-5; 7 positions agree with TRBD1. This clonotype was sampled from a woman between 35 and 50 years old who had recovered from COVID-19. Material: PBMCs or T cells enriched from blood (not recorded which). CDR3 loop: CASSLAGTDQPQHF. The CDR3, as DNA: TGCGCCAGCAGCTTGGCCGGGACAGATCAGCCCCAGCATTTT.